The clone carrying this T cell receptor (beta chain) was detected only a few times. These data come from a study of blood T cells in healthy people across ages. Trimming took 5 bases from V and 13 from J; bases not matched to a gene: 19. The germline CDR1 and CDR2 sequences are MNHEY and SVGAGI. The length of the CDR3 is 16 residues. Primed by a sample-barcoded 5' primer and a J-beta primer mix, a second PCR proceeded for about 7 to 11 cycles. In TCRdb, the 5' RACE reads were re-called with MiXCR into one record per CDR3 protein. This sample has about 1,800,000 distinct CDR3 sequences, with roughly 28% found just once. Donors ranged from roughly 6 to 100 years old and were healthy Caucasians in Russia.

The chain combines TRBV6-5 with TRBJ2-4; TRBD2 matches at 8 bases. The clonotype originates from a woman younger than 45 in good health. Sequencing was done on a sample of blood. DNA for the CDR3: TGTGCCAGCAGTCCGGGACGAGCGGGAGCCTTTTCGGAGCAGTACTTC. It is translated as CASSPGRAGAFSEQYF.